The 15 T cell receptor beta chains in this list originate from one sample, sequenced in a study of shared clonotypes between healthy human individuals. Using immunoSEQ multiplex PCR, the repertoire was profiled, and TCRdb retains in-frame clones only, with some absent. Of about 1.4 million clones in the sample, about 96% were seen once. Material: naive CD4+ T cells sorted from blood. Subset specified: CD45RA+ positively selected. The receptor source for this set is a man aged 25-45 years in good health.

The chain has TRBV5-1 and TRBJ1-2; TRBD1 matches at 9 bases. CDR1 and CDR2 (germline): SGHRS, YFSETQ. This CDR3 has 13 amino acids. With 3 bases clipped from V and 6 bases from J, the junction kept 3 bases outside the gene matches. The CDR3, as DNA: TGCGCCAGCAGCTCTGACAGGGGGGATGGCTACACCTTC. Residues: CASSSDRGDGYTF.

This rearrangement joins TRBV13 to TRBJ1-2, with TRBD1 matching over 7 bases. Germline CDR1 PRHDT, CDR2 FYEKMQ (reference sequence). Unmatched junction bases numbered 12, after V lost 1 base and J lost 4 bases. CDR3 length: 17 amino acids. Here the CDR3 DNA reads TGTGCCAGCAGCTTAGTCGGATCGACAGGGAAGGCCTATGGCTACACCTTC. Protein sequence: CASSLVGSTGKAYGYTF.

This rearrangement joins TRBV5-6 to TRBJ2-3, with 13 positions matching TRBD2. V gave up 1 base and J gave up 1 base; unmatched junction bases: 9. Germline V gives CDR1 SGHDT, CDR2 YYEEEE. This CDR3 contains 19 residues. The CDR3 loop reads CASSLIWTSGRGGTDTQYF. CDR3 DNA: TGTGCCAGCAGCTTGATTTGGACTAGCGGGAGAGGGGGCACAGATACGCAGTATTTT.

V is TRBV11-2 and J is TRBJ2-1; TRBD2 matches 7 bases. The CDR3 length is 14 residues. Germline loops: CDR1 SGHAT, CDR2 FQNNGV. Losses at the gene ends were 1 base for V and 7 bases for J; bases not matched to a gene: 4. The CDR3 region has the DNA TGTGCCAGCAGCTTAGCGGCGGGAGCTAATGAGCAGTTCTTC. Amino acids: CASSLAAGANEQFF.

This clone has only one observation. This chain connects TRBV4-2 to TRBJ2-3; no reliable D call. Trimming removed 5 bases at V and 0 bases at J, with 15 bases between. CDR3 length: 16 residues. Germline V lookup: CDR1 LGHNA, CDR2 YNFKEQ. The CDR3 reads CASSGKGRLSTDTQYF. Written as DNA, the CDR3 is TGTGCCAGCAGCGGCAAGGGAAGGTTAAGCACAGATACGCAGTATTTT.

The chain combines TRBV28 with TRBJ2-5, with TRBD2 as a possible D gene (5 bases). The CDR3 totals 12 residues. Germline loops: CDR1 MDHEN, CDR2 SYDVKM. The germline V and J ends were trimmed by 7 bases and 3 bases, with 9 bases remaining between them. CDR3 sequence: CASTSGKETQYF. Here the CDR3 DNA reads TGTGCCAGCACTTCGGGAAAAGAGACCCAGTACTTC.

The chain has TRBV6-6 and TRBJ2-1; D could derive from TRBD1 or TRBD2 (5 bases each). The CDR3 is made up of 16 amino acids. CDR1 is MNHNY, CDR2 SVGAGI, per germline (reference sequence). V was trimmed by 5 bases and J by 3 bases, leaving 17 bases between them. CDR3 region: CASSTGPGAIYNEQFF. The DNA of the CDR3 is TGTGCCAGCAGTACCGGACCCGGGGCGATCTACAATGAGCAGTTCTTC.

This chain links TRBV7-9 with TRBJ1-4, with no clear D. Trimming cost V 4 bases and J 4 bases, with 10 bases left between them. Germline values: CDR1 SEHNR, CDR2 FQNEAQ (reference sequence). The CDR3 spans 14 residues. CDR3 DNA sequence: TGTGCCAGCAGCTCACGGACGAGTAATGAAAAACTGTTTTTT. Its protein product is CASSSRTSNEKLFF.

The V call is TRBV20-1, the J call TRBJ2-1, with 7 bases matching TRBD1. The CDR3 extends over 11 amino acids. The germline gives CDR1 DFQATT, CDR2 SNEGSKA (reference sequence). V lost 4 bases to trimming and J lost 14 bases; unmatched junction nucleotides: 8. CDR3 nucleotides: TGCAGTGCTACTACGGGGCAGGGGGAGTTCTTC. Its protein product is CSATTGQGEFF.

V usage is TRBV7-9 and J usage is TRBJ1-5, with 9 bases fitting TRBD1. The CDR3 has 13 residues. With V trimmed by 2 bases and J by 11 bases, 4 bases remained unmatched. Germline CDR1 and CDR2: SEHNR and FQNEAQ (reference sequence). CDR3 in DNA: TGTGCCAGCAGCTTAAGACAGGGGGAGGCCCAGCATTTT. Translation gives CASSLRQGEAQHF.

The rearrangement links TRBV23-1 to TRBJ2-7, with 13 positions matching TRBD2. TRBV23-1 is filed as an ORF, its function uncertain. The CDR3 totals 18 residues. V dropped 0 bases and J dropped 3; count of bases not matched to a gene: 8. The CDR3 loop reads CASSQSRLAGGINYEQYF. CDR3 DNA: TGCGCCAGCAGTCAATCACGACTAGCGGGAGGCATTAACTACGAGCAGTACTTC.

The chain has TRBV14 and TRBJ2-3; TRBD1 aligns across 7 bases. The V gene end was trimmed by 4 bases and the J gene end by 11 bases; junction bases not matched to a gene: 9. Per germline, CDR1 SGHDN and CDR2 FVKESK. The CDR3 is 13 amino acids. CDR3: CASSLGTASLQYF. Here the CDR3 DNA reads TGTGCCAGCAGCCTTGGGACAGCATCATTGCAGTATTTT.

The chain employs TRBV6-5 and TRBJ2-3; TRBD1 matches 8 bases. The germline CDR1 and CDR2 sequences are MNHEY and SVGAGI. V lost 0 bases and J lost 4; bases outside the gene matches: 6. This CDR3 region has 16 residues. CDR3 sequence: CASSYSTGAGADTQYF. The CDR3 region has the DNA TGTGCCAGCAGTTACTCGACAGGGGCCGGGGCAGATACGCAGTATTTT.

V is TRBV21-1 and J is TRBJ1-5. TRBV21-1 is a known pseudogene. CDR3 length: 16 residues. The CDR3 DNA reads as TGTGCCAGCAGCCACCGCAGCGACGGGAGCAATCAGCCCCAGCATTTT. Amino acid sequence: CASSHRSDGSNQPQHF.

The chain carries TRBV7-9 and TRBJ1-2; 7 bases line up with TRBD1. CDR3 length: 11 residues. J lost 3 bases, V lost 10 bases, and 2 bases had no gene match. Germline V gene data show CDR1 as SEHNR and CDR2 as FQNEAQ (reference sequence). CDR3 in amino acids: CATQGDYGYTF. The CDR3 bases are TGTGCCACCCAGGGGGACTATGGCTACACCTTC.